A single sample is the source of the 23 T cell receptor beta chains below, sequenced in a study of OX40 agonist ivuxolimab in advanced cancers. Assay used: immunoSEQ multiplex PCR; TCRdb lists only in-frame clones, some missing. The sample holds about 42,000 clones, roughly 77% seen once. The sequences come from CD4+ or CD8+ T cells sorted from blood, collected in a trial of the OX40 agonist ivuxolimab. The receptor source for this set is an adult with an advanced solid tumor such as melanoma, head and neck, liver or kidney cancer.

The rearrangement uses TRBV20-1 and TRBJ2-7, with 9 bases lining up with TRBD2. Trimming took 4 bases from V and 9 from J; bases not matched to a gene: 4. Germline V lookup: CDR1 DFQATT, CDR2 SNEGSKA (reference sequence). The CDR3 is 11 amino acids. DNA for the CDR3: TGCAGTGCTAAGGGTAGCGGGAGGCAGTACGTC. Its translation is CSAKGSGRQYV.

The V call is TRBV18, the J call TRBJ2-6; no clear D gene. V shed 2 bases and J shed 2 bases, with 1 base lying between them. There are 13 residues in the CDR3. Germline CDR1 KGHSH, CDR2 LQKENI. The CDR3 loop reads CASSPAGANVLTF. CDR3 nucleotides: TGTGCCAGCTCACCAGCTGGGGCCAACGTCCTGACTTTC.

This chain uses TRBV4-3 with TRBJ2-3; 10 bases fit TRBD1. CDR3 length equals 14 residues. Trimming took 0 bases from V and 14 from J; bases not matched to a gene: 8. From germline, CDR1 is LGHNA and CDR2 YSLEER. DNA of the CDR3: TGCGCCAGCAGCCAAGATTGGACAGGGGGAAATATGTATTTT. Protein product: CASSQDWTGGNMYF.

The sample holds one count of this clone. One end of the junction is discordant with germline, which a read error may explain. The V call is TRBV5-4, the J call TRBJ1-3; a weak D match, TRBD1 (5 bases). CDR3 size: 16 residues. The germline V gene encodes CDR1 SGHNT and CDR2 YYREEE (reference sequence). The CDR3, as DNA: TGCGCCAGCAGCGAAAACCCCGCAGGGTCTGGAAACACCATATATTTT. Translated, it gives CASSENPAGSGNTIYF.

The V gene is TRBV10-3, the J gene TRBJ1-1; 7 nucleotides align to TRBD1. The CDR3 totals 15 residues. The junction had 8 bases not matched to a gene; V was cut back by 3 bases and J by 4 bases. CDR1 is ENHRY, CDR2 SYGVKD, per germline. The DNA of the CDR3 is TGTGCCATCAGTGATACTACAGGGGAATCCACTGAAGCTTTCTTT. Translation gives CAISDTTGESTEAFF.

In its sample, this clone was seen once. The V and J genes are TRBV5-1 and TRBJ2-1; 8 positions match TRBD1. Losses at the gene ends were 0 bases for V and 3 bases for J; bases not matched to a gene: 2. The germline gives CDR1 SGHRS, CDR2 YFSETQ. The CDR3 has 15 amino acids. This chain's CDR3 is CASSLGTGGYNEQFF. As DNA, the CDR3 is TGCGCCAGCAGCTTGGGTACAGGGGGCTACAATGAGCAGTTCTTC.

The chain is built from TRBV10-2 and TRBJ2-1, with 9 bases that match TRBD2. From germline, CDR1 is WSHSY and CDR2 SAAADI. This CDR3 region has 14 residues. The trim removed 9 bases at V and 2 bases at J, leaving 5 bases unmatched. The CDR3 is CASSGGRAYNEQFF. DNA for the CDR3: TGCGCCAGTTCGGGCGGGAGGGCCTACAATGAGCAGTTCTTC.

The CDR3 DNA reads as TGCGCCAGCAGCTTGGAGGGGAACACTGAAGCTTTCTTT. This codes for CASSLEGNTEAFF. The chain recombines TRBV5-1 with TRBJ1-1; D is uncertain. V lost 0 bases and J 1 base, leaving 4 bases between the germline ends. Per germline, CDR1 SGHRS and CDR2 YFSETQ. This CDR3 contains 13 residues. The full variable domain, with the rest looked up from reference TRBV5-1 and TRBJ1-1, is KAGVTQTPRYLIKTRGQQVTLSCSPISGHRSVSWYQQTPGQGLQFLFEYFSETQRNKGNFPGRFSGRQFSNSRSEMNVSTLELGDSALYLCASSLEGNTEAFFGQGTRLTVV.

The chain is built from TRBV7-6 and TRBJ2-1; 12 bases agree with TRBD2. Germline loops: CDR1 SGHVS, CDR2 FNYEAQ. The CDR3 consists of 16 residues. Trimming removed 0 bases from V and 9 bases from J; junction bases left unmatched: 6. The CDR3 loop reads CASSLAWTSGTSEQFF. DNA of the CDR3: TGTGCCAGCAGCTTAGCCTGGACTAGCGGGACTTCTGAGCAGTTCTTC.

The CDR3 spells CASSLFDQDTQYF. In DNA form, the CDR3 reads TGTGCCAGCAGCTTATTCGACCAGGATACGCAGTATTTT. The chain is built from TRBV7-9 and TRBJ2-3; D is unresolved. The CDR3 sequence is 13 residues long. Trimming stripped 2 bases from V and 6 bases from J, with 9 bases between. Germline CDR1 reads SEHNR; CDR2 reads FQNEAQ (reference sequence).

The gene calls are TRBV11-2 and TRBJ2-1; D may be TRBD1 or TRBD2 (6 bases each). The V and J ends lost 5 bases and 5 bases respectively, with 19 bases between them. Germline CDR1 SGHAT, CDR2 FQNNGV. This CDR3 spans 16 amino acids. The chain's CDR3 is CASSRRPGATHNEQFF. As DNA, the CDR3 is TGTGCCAGCAGCCGCCGCCCGGGGGCCACGCACAATGAGCAGTTCTTC.

The genes are TRBV7-8 and TRBJ2-1, with TRBD2 identical over 10 bases. CDR1 and CDR2 from the germline V gene are SGHVS and FQNEAQ. This CDR3 is built from 19 residues. The ends lost 4 bases at V and 1 base at J; junction bases unmatched: 13. CDR3 sequence: CASSYSGLAGERSYNEQFF. DNA of the CDR3: TGTGCCAGCAGCTACTCCGGTCTAGCGGGAGAGAGGTCCTACAATGAGCAGTTCTTC.

The rearrangement links TRBV29-1 to TRBJ1-6; tentative D call: TRBD1 (5 bases). Between the trimmed V and J ends, which lost 6 bases and 8 bases, there was a span of 17 bases. This CDR3 comprises 14 residues. Germline V gene data show CDR1 as SQVTM and CDR2 as ANQGSEA. CDR3 coding DNA: TGCAGCGTCCGGGACGGAGGGTACGATTCACCCCTCCACTTT. It specifies CSVRDGGYDSPLHF.

In regard to this clone: Other DNA variants within this sample encode the same CDR3. The genes are TRBV9 and TRBJ2-2; TRBD2 matches 11 bases. Germline CDR1 SGDLS, CDR2 YYNGEE. The CDR3 contains 17 residues. V dropped 3 bases and J dropped 0; count of bases not matched to a gene: 4. CDR3 region: CASSAGLAGSNTGELFF. The CDR3 coding sequence is TGTGCCAGCAGCGCCGGACTAGCGGGCTCGAACACCGGGGAGCTGTTTTTT. The complete variable domain, with remaining parts taken from reference TRBV9 and TRBJ2-2, reads DSGVTQTPKHLITATGQRVTLRCSPRSGDLSVYWYQQSLDQGLQFLIQYYNGEERAKGNILERFSAQQFPDLHSELNLSSLELGDSALYFCASSAGLAGSNTGELFFGEGSRLTVL.

The J gene is TRBJ2-4, the V gene TRBV10-3; possibly TRBD1 or TRBD2 for D (6 bases each). V was pared by 7 bases and J by 8 bases, with 9 bases between. The germline V gene encodes CDR1 ENHRY and CDR2 SYGVKD. The CDR3 has 11 residues. In DNA form, the CDR3 reads TGTGCCATCAAGGAGGGGGACATTCAGTACTTC. Protein product: CAIKEGDIQYF.

The chain couples TRBV10-3 to TRBJ2-5, with 7 bases that match TRBD2. Germline V CDR1 and CDR2: ENHRY, SYGVKD. V was clipped by 5 bases and J by 5 bases; unmatched bases: 5. This CDR3 has 13 amino acids. The CDR3 is CAISSGAQETQYF. CDR3 in DNA: TGTGCCATCAGTAGCGGGGCTCAGGAGACCCAGTACTTC.

This clone was counted once. The J gene is TRBJ2-1, the V gene TRBV19, with 10 bases identical to TRBD2. Germline assignment: CDR1 LNHDA and CDR2 SQIVND (reference sequence). V gave up 5 bases and J gave up 5 bases; unmatched junction bases: 12. The CDR3 has 17 residues. CDR3 residues: CASSGGGLAGDHNEQFF. DNA of the CDR3: TGTGCCAGTAGTGGAGGAGGGCTAGCGGGAGATCACAATGAGCAGTTCTTC.

The V and J genes are TRBV29-1 and TRBJ2-1; the D is unclear. Germline V CDR1 and CDR2: SQVTM, ANQGSEA. V dropped 5 bases and J dropped 0 bases, with 11 bases sitting between them. This CDR3 comprises 14 residues. The CDR3: CSVSRASSYNEQFF. CDR3 DNA sequence: TGCAGCGTTTCTCGGGCGAGCTCCTACAATGAGCAGTTCTTC.

The chain carries TRBV27 and TRBJ2-7; no clear D. This CDR3 has 15 amino acids. CDR1 and CDR2 (germline): MNHEY, SMNVEV (reference sequence). Trimming stripped 5 bases from V and 3 bases from J, with 17 bases between. The CDR3 sequence is CASSPRSGALYEQYV. CDR3 in DNA: TGTGCCAGCAGTCCTCGATCCGGAGCCCTCTACGAGCAGTACGTC.

The table lists this clone with a count of one. The V gene is TRBV15, the J gene TRBJ2-3; TRBD2 aligns across 13 bases. Per the germline V gene, CDR1 is LNHNV and CDR2 is YYDKDF (reference sequence). Trimming removed 3 bases from V and 6 bases from J; junction bases left unmatched: 6. This CDR3 is 16 amino acids long. CDR3: CATSRGQGLAGDTQYF. The CDR3 DNA reads TGTGCCACCAGCAGGGGCCAGGGACTAGCGGGGGATACGCAGTATTTT.

The chain uses TRBV5-4 and TRBJ2-1; the D gene is possibly TRBD1 (5 bases). Germline CDR1 is SGHNT and CDR2 is YYREEE (reference sequence). The CDR3 contains 14 residues. Trimming removed 4 bases from V and 8 bases from J, with 16 bases in between. The CDR3 nucleotides read TGTGCCAGCAGCCCGCCCCTCGACAGCGATGAGCAGTTCTTC. Translated, it gives CASSPPLDSDEQFF.

The table lists this clone with a count of one. The chain has TRBV27 and TRBJ2-7; weak D call: TRBD1 (7 bases). Trimming shortened V by 6 bases and J by 5 bases, and 17 bases separated the two germline ends. The CDR3 totals 14 residues. CDR1 and CDR2 from the germline V gene are MNHEY and SMNVEV (reference sequence). The CDR3 nucleotides are TGTGCCAGCAGGCACTTACAGGGGAGGCACGAGCAGTACGTC. Its translation is CASRHLQGRHEQYV.

The CDR3 spells CASSSSGQGARTEAFF. CDR3 DNA sequence: TGTGCCAGCAGCTCCTCGGGACAGGGGGCGAGAACTGAAGCTTTCTTT. V and J are TRBV7-3 and TRBJ1-1; 12 bases agree with TRBD1. Per the germline V gene, CDR1 is SGHTA and CDR2 is FQGTGA. The CDR3 loop spans 16 amino acids. V gave up 4 bases and J gave up 5 bases; unmatched junction bases: 8.